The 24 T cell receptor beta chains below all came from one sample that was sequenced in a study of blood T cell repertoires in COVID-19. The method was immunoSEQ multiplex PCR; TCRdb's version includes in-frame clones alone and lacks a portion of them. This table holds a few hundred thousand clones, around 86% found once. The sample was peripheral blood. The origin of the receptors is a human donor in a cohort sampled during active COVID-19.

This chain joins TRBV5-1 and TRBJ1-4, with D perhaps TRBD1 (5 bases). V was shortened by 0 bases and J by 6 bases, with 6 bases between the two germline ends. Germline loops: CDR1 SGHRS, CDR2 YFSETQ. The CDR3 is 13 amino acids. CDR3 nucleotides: TGCGCCAGCAGCTTGGAAGGGGATGAAAAACTGTTTTTT. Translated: CASSLEGDEKLFF.

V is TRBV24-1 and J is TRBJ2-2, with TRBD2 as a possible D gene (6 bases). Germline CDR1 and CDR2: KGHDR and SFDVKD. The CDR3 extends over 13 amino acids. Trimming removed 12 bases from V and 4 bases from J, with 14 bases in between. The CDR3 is CAAGTLSTGELFF. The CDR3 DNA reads TGTGCCGCCGGGACTCTGTCCACCGGGGAGCTGTTTTTT.

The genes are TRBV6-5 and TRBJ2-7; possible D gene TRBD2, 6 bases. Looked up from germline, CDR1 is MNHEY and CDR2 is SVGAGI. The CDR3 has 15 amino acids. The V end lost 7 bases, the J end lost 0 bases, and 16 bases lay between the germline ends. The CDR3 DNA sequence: TGTGCCAGCACTGGTCTAGCGACCCTCTCCTACGAGCAGTACTTC. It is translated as CASTGLATLSYEQYF.

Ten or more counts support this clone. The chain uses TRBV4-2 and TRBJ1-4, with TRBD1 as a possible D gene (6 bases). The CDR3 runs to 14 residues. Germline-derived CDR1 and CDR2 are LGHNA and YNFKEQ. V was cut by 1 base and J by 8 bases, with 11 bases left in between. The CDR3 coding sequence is TGTGCCAGCAGCCAAGCGGGACATAACGAAAAACTGTTTTTT. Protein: CASSQAGHNEKLFF.

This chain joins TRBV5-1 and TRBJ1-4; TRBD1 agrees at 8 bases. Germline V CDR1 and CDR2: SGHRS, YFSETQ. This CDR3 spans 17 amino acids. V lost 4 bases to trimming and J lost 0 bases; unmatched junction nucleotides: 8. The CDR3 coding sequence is TGCGCCAGCAGCCGGGGACAGGTGGCTCCAACTAATGAAAAACTGTTTTTT. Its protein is CASSRGQVAPTNEKLFF.

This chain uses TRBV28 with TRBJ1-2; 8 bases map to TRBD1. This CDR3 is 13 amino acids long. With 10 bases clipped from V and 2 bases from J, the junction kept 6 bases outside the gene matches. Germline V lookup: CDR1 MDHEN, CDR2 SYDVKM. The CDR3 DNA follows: TGTGCCACCCGGACAGGGATAAACTATGGCTACACCTTC. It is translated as CATRTGINYGYTF.

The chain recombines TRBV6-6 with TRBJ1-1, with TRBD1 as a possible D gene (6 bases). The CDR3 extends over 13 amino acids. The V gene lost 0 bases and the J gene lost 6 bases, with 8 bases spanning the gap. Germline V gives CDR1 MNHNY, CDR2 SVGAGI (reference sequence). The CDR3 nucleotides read TGTGCCAGCAGTTACTCGCAGGGGCCTGAAGCTTTCTTT. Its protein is CASSYSQGPEAFF.

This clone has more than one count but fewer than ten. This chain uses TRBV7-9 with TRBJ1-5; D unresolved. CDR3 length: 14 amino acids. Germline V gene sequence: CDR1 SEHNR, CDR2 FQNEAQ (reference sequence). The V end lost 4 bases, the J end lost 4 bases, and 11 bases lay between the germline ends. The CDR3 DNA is TGTGCCAGCAGCTCCCCAGGCGAAAATCAGCCCCAGCATTTT. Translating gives CASSSPGENQPQHF.

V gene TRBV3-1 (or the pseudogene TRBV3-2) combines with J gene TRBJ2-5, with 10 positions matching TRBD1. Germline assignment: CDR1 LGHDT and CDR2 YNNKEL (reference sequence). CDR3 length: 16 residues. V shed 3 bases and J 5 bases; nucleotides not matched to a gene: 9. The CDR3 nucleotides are TGTGCCAGCAGCCAGAATATGGACAGGGGGTCGGAGACCCAGTACTTC. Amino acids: CASSQNMDRGSETQYF.

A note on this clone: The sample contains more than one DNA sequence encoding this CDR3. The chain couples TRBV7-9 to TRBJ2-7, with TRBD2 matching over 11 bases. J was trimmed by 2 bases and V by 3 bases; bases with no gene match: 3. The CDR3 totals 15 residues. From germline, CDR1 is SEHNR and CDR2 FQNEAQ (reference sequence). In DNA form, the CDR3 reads TGTGCCAGCAGCTTGGGACTAGCGGTAGCCTACGAGCAGTACTTC. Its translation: CASSLGLAVAYEQYF.

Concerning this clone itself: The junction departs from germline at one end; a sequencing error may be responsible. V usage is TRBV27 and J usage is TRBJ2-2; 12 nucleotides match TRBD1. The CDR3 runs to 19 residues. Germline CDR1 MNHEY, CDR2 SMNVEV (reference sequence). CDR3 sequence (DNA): TGTGCCACCAGTTCCGGGGGGGGACAGGGGGCGCTGGACACCGGGGAGCTGTTTTTT. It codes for CATSSGGGQGALDTGELFF.

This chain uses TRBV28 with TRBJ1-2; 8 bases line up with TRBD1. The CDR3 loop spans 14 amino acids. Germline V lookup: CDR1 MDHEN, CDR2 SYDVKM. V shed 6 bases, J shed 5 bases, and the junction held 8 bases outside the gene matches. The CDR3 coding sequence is TGTGCCAGCAGCCTCAGGGGGCCCAAGTATGGCTACACCTTC. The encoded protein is CASSLRGPKYGYTF.

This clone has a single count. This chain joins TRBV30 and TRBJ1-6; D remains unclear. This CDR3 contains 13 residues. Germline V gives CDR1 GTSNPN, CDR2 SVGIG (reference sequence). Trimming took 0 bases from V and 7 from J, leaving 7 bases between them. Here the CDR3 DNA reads TGTGCCTGGAGTGTACGGAGGAATTCACCCCTCCACTTT. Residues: CAWSVRRNSPLHF.

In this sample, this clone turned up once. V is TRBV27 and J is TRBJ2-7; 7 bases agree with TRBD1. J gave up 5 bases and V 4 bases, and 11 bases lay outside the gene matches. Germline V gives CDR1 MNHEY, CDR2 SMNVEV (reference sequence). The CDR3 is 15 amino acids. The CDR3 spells CASSYAGGITNEQYF. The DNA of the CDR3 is TGTGCCAGCAGTTATGCAGGGGGTATAACCAACGAGCAGTACTTC.

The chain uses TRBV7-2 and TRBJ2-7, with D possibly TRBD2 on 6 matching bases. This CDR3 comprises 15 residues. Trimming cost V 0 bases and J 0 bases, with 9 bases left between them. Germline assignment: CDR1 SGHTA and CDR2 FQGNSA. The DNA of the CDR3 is TGTGCCAGCAGCTTAGCGGGAGGTCCCTCCTACGAGCAGTACTTC. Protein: CASSLAGGPSYEQYF.

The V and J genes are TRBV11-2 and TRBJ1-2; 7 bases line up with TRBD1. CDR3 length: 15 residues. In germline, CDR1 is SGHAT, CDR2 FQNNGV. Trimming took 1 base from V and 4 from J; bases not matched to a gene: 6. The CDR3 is CASSLGRGGGYGYTF. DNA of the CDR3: TGTGCCAGCAGCTTAGGGAGAGGGGGCGGCTATGGCTACACCTTC.

In nucleotides, the CDR3 is TGCGCCAGCAGCTTGCTACTAGCGGGAAATGCTGAGCAGTTCTTC. Its translation is CASSLLLAGNAEQFF. This sequence joins TRBV5-1 and TRBJ2-1; 10 bases are a match to TRBD2. The V gene end was trimmed by 1 base and the J gene end by 9 bases; junction bases not matched to a gene: 7. Per the germline V gene, CDR1 is SGHRS and CDR2 is YFSETQ. The CDR3 is 15 residues long.

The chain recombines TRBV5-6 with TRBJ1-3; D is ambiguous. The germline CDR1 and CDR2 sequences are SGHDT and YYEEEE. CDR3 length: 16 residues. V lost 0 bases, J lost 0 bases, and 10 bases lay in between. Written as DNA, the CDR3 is TGTGCCAGCAGCTTGGGGCAGGTATTCTCTGGAAACACCATATATTTT. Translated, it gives CASSLGQVFSGNTIYF.

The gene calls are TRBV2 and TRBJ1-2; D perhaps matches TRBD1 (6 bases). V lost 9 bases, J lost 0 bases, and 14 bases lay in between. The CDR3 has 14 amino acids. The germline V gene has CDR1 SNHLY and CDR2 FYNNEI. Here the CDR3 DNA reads TGTGCCAGTTCCCCGGGACAAGCTAACTATGGCTACACCTTC. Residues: CASSPGQANYGYTF.

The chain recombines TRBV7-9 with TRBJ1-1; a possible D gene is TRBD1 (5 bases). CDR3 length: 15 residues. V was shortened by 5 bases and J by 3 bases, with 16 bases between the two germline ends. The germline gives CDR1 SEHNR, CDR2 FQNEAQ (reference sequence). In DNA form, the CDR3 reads TGTGCCAGCAGCCCCCGGGGGGATTGGGACACTGAAGCTTTCTTT. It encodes CASSPRGDWDTEAFF.

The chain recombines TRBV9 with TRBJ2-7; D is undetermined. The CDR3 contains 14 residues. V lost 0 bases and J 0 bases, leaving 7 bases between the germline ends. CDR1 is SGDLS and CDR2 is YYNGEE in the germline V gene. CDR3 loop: CASSVEYSSYEQYF. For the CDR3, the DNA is TGTGCCAGCAGCGTAGAATATAGCTCCTACGAGCAGTACTTC.

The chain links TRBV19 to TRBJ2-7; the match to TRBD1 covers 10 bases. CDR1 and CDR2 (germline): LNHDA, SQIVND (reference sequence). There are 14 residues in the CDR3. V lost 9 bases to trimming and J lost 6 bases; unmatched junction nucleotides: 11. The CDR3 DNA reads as TGTGCCAGCGCGAGGGACAGGGGTCGAAGCGAGCAGTACTTC. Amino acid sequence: CASARDRGRSEQYF. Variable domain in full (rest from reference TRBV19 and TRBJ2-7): DGGITQSPKYLFRKEGQNVTLSCEQNLNHDAMYWYRQDPGQGLRLIYYSQIVNDFQKGDIAEGYSVSREKKESFPLTVTSAQKNPTAFYLCASARDRGRSEQYFGPGTRLTVT.

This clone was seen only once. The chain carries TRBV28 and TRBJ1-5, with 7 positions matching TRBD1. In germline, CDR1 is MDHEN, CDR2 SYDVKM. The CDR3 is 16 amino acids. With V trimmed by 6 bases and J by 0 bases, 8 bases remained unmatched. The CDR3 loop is CASSLSRGFSNQPQHF. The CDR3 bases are TGTGCCAGCAGCCTTAGCAGGGGGTTTAGCAATCAGCCCCAGCATTTT.

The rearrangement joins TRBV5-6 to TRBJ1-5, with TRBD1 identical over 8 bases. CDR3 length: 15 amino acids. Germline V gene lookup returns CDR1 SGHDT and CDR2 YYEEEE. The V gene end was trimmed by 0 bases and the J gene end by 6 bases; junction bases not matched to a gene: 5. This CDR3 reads CASSLGQGAVQPQHF. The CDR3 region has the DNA TGTGCCAGCAGCTTGGGGCAGGGGGCTGTTCAGCCCCAGCATTTT. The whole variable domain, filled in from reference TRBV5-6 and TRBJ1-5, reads DAGVTQSPTHLIKTRGQQVTLRCSPKSGHDTVSWYQQALGQGPQFIFQYYEEEERQRGNFPDRFSGHQFPNYSSELNVNALLLGDSALYLCASSLGQGAVQPQHFGDGTRLSIL.